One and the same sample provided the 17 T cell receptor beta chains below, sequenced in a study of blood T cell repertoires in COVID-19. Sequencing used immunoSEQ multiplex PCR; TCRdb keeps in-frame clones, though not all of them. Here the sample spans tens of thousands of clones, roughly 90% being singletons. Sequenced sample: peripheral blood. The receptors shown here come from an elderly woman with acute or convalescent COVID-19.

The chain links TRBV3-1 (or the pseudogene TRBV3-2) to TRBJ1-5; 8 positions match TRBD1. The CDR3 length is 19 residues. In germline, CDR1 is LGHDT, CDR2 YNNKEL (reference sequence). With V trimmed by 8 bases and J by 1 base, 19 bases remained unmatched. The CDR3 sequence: CASPPWGRGPCESNQPQHF. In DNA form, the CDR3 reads TGTGCCAGCCCCCCTTGGGGCAGGGGGCCTTGCGAGAGCAATCAGCCCCAGCATTTT.

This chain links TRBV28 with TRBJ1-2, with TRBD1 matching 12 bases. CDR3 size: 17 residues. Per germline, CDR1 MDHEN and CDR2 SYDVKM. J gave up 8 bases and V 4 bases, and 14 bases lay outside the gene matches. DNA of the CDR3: TGTGCCAGCAGTTCGTCCGGGACAGGGGGCCCCGTCCGGGGCTACACCTTC. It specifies CASSSSGTGGPVRGYTF.

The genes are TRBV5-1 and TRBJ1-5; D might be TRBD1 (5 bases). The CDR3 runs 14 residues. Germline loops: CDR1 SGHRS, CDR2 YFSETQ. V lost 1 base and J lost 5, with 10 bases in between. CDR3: CASSLFGGDQPQHF. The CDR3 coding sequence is TGCGCCAGCAGCTTGTTTGGGGGGGATCAGCCCCAGCATTTT. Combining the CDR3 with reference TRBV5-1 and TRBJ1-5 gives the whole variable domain KAGVTQTPRYLIKTRGQQVTLSCSPISGHRSVSWYQQTPGQGLQFLFEYFSETQRNKGNFPGRFSGRQFSNSRSEMNVSTLELGDSALYLCASSLFGGDQPQHFGDGTRLSIL.

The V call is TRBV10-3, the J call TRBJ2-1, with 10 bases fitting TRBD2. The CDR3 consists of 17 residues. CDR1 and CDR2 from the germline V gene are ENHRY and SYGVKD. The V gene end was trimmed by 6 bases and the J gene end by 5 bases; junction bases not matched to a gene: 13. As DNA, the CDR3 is TGTGCCATCAGGGGCCAGGCCCTAGCGGGAGTGAACAATGAGCAGTTCTTC. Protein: CAIRGQALAGVNNEQFF.

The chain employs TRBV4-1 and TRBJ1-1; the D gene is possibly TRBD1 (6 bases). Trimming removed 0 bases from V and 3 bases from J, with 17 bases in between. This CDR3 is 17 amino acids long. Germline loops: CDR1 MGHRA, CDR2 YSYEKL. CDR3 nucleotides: TGCGCCAGCAGCCAAGATTCAAACAGGGCGAGCGACACTGAAGCTTTCTTT. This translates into CASSQDSNRASDTEAFF.

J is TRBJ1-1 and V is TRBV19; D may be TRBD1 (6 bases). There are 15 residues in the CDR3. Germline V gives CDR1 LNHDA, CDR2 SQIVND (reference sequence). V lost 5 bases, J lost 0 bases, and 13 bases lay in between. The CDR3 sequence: CASSLRTAMNTEAFF. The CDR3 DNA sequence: TGTGCCAGTAGTTTGCGGACAGCTATGAACACTGAAGCTTTCTTT.

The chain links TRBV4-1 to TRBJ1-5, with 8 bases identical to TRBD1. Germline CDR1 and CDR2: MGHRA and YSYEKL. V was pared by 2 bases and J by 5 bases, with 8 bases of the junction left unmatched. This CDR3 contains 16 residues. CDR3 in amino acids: CASSQTPGTGYQPQHF. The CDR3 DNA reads TGCGCCAGCAGCCAAACCCCCGGGACAGGATATCAGCCCCAGCATTTT.

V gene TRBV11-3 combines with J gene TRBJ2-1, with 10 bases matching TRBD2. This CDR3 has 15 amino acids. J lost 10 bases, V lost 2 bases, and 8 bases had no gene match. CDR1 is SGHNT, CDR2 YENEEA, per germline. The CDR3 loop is CASSLSAAGGGEQFF. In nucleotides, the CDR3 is TGTGCCAGCAGCTTATCGGCAGCGGGAGGGGGGGAGCAGTTCTTC.

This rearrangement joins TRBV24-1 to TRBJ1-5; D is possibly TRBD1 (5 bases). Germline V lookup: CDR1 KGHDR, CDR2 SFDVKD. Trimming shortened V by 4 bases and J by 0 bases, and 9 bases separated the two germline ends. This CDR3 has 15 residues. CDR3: CATSESQGSNQPQHF. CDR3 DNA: TGTGCCACCAGTGAGTCCCAGGGTAGCAATCAGCCCCAGCATTTT.

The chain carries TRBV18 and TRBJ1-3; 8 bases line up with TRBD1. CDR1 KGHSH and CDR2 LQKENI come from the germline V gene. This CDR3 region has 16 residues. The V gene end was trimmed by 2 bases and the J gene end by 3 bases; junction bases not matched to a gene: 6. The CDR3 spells CASSPTRTGFGNTIYF. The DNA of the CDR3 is TGTGCCAGCTCACCAACTCGGACAGGGTTTGGAAACACCATATATTTT.

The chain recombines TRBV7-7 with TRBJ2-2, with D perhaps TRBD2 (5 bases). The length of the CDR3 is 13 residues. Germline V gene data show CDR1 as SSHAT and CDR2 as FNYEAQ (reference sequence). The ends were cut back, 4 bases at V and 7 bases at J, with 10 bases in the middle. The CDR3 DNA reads TGTGCCAGCAGCTGGACGGAGGACGGGGAGCTGTTTTTT. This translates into CASSWTEDGELFF.

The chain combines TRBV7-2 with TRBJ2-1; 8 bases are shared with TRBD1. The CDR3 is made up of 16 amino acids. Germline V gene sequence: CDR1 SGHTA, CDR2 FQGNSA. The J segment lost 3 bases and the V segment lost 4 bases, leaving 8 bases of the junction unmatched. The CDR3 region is CASSSGQGGFYNEQFF. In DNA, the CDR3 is TGTGCCAGCAGCTCCGGACAGGGCGGATTCTACAATGAGCAGTTCTTC.

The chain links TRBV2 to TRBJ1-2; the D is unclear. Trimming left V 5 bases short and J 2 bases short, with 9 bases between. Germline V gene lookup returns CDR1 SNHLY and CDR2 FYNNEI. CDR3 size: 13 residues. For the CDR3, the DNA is TGTGCCAGCAGTATACAGCAGAACTATGGCTACACCTTC. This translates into CASSIQQNYGYTF.

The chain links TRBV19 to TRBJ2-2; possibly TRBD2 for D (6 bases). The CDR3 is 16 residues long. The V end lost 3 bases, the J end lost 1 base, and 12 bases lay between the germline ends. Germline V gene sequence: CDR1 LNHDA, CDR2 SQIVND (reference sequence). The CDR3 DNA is TGTGCCAGTAGTATGCTAGCGAATTTGAACACCGGGGAGCTGTTTTTT. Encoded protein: CASSMLANLNTGELFF.

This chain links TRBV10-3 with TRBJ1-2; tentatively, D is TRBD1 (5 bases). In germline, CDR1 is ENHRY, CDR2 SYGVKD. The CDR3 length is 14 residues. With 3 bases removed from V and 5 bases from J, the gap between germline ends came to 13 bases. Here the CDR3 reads CAISDPDTGYGYTF. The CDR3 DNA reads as TGTGCCATCAGTGATCCGGACACCGGGTATGGCTACACCTTC.

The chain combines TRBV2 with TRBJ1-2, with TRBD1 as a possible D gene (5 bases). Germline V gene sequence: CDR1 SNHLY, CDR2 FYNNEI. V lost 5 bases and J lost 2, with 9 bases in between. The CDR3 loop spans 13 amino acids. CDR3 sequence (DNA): TGTGCCAGCAGTATGGACAAGAACTATGGCTACACCTTC. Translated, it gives CASSMDKNYGYTF.

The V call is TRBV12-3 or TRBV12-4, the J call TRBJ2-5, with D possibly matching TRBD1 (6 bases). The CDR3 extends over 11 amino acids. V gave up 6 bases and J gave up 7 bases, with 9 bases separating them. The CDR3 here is CASRGAGTQYF. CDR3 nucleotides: TGTGCCAGCAGGGGGGCGGGGACCCAGTACTTC.